This T cell receptor (beta chain) was identified during a study of CXCR3-negative and CXCR3-positive naive CD8 T cells. Carrying UMI labels, the TRB cDNA libraries were prepared through 5' RACE. TCRdb reprocessed the 5' RACE reads and reports one entry per CDR3 protein, with no DNA. The listing contains some 68,000 distinct CDR3 sequences. A remark on this clonotype: The target antigen is unknown.

Study-wide results and caveats: Naive cells that were CXCR3-positive had more hydrophobic TRB CDR3s (compared with CXCR3-negative naive cells).

The CDR3 runs to 15 residues. Germline V gene lookup returns CDR1 SEHNR and CDR2 FQNEAQ (reference sequence). Input material: naive CXCR3+ CD8+ T cells from blood. The subset: CD45RO-CCR7+CD27+CD95- naive CD8+ T cells expressing CXCR3 (TNR3+). The V gene is TRBV7-9, the J gene TRBJ2-1; TCRdb indicates TRBD2, and absent DNA this call remains unverified. This receptor was obtained from a human donor in good health. Some clones in this sample may be carry-over from other donors' samples. The CDR3 protein is CASSPGASARDEQFF.